This passage covers 17 T cell receptor beta chains from one sample sequenced in a study of cytomegalovirus exposure and HLA in healthy donors. Use of 60 Vbeta and 13 Jbeta primers characterized the PCR. Clones were sequenced by immunoSEQ multiplex PCR, and TCRdb holds only the in-frame ones, with some missing. The sample totals about 55,000 clones. The material sequenced was PBMCs. The receptor source for this set is a man between 50 and 59 years old in good health and CMV-seropositive.

The rearrangement joins TRBV7-8 to TRBJ1-6; 7 nucleotides align to TRBD1. Germline values: CDR1 SGHVS, CDR2 FQNEAQ. Losses at the gene ends were 3 bases for V and 9 bases for J; bases not matched to a gene: 11. The CDR3 covers 16 residues. CDR3 amino acids: CASSFLGGQEVSPLHF. The CDR3 DNA reads TGTGCCAGCAGCTTCCTGGGAGGACAGGAGGTTTCACCCCTCCACTTT.

This chain uses TRBV9 with TRBJ2-5, with 9 bases that match TRBD1. The CDR3 has 15 amino acids. The germline gives CDR1 SGDLS, CDR2 YYNGEE. The J segment lost 5 bases and the V segment lost 4 bases, leaving 9 bases of the junction unmatched. The CDR3 reads CASSPRDRAEETQYF. The CDR3 nucleotides are TGTGCCAGCAGCCCCCGGGACAGGGCCGAGGAGACCCAGTACTTC.

The genes are TRBV7-9 and TRBJ2-2; TRBD1 aligns across 7 bases. With V trimmed by 6 bases and J by 4 bases, 5 bases remained unmatched. Germline V CDR1 and CDR2: SEHNR, FQNEAQ (reference sequence). The CDR3 is made up of 14 amino acids. The CDR3 here is CASRQQGSTGELFF. CDR3 nucleotide sequence: TGTGCCAGCAGGCAACAGGGGTCCACCGGGGAGCTGTTTTTT.

The chain employs TRBV11-2 and TRBJ1-2; 7 bases are shared with TRBD1. In germline, CDR1 is SGHAT, CDR2 FQNNGV. J lost 3 bases, V lost 2 bases, and 6 bases had no gene match. The CDR3 runs to 15 residues. CDR3 residues: CASSLRGQYHYGYTF. The CDR3 nucleotides are TGTGCCAGCAGCTTAAGGGGGCAGTACCACTATGGCTACACCTTC.

V is TRBV19 and J is TRBJ1-5; no reliable D call. V dropped 3 bases and J dropped 4 bases, with 10 bases sitting between them. Germline CDR1 reads LNHDA; CDR2 reads SQIVND (reference sequence). The CDR3 contains 14 residues. The CDR3 region has the DNA TGTGCCAGTAGTATTCGGGATTTGAATCAGCCCCAGCATTTT. Residues: CASSIRDLNQPQHF.

The V and J genes are TRBV9 and TRBJ2-5; 7 positions agree with TRBD1. V lost 3 bases and J lost 5; bases outside the gene matches: 10. CDR3 size: 15 residues. Germline assignment: CDR1 SGDLS and CDR2 YYNGEE. The CDR3 sequence is CASSATGPRGETQYF. The DNA of the CDR3 is TGTGCCAGCAGCGCGACAGGGCCAAGGGGGGAGACCCAGTACTTC.

Here the CDR3 DNA reads TGTGCCAGCAGCTGGGACAGGGGGGGCTCCTACGAGCAGTACTTC. It encodes CASSWDRGGSYEQYF. The chain employs TRBV5-4 and TRBJ2-7; 11 bases align to TRBD1. Trimming removed 3 bases from V and 0 bases from J; junction bases left unmatched: 2. The CDR3 runs to 15 residues. Germline CDR1 SGHNT, CDR2 YYREEE (reference sequence).

This chain links TRBV18 with TRBJ1-5; D may be TRBD1 (5 bases). Per germline, CDR1 KGHSH and CDR2 LQKENI. V lost 5 bases and J lost 7, with 15 bases in between. The CDR3 extends over 14 amino acids. In nucleotides, the CDR3 is TGTGCCAGCTCAGCGGGGGAAGAGGGGCAGCCCCAGCATTTT. Translation: CASSAGEEGQPQHF.

The V and J genes are TRBV27 and TRBJ1-1; 9 bases match TRBD1. The V and J ends lost 7 bases and 1 base, in that order; junction bases with no gene match: 10. CDR1 MNHEY and CDR2 SMNVEV come from the germline V gene (reference sequence). The CDR3 is 16 residues long. This chain's CDR3 is CASTSPGTGRNTEAFF. CDR3 DNA sequence: TGTGCCAGCACCAGTCCCGGGACAGGGAGGAACACTGAAGCTTTCTTT.

For this clone: The germline gene is not matched at one end of the junction; a read error may be the cause. This chain links TRBV30 with TRBJ1-6; D ambiguous. Germline CDR1 is GTSNPN and CDR2 is SVGIG (reference sequence). This CDR3 has 15 amino acids. The DNA of the CDR3 is TGTGCCGGGAGTGACCGGGCCGTTACTAGTTCACCCCTCCACTTT. It specifies CAGSDRAVTSSPLHF.

Turning to this clone: Other DNA variants within this sample encode the same CDR3. The chain uses TRBV29-1 and TRBJ1-4; D perhaps matches TRBD1 (6 bases). Trimming removed 1 base from V and 8 bases from J, with 17 bases in between. The CDR3 has 15 amino acids. The germline V gene encodes CDR1 SQVTM and CDR2 ANQGSEA. The CDR3 DNA sequence: TGCAGCGTTGAAGCAGTACTAGGGACACACGAAAAACTGTTTTTT. It translates to CSVEAVLGTHEKLFF.

The CDR3 reads CASSIGQGNTGELFF. Here the CDR3 DNA reads TGTGCCAGTAGTATAGGTCAGGGGAACACCGGGGAGCTGTTTTTT. The rearrangement links TRBV19 to TRBJ2-2, with D maybe TRBD1 (5 bases). The CDR3 sequence is 15 residues long. Trimming shortened V by 1 base and J by 1 base, and 7 bases separated the two germline ends. Looked up from germline, CDR1 is LNHDA and CDR2 is SQIVND (reference sequence). The variable domain in full, with the rest retrieved from reference TRBV19 and TRBJ2-2, is DGGITQSPKYLFRKEGQNVTLSCEQNLNHDAMYWYRQDPGQGLRLIYYSQIVNDFQKGDIAEGYSVSREKKESFPLTVTSAQKNPTAFYLCASSIGQGNTGELFFGEGSRLTVL.

V is TRBV7-2 and J is TRBJ2-7; 8 bases map to TRBD2. CDR1 SGHTA and CDR2 FQGNSA come from the germline V gene. The CDR3 has 15 amino acids. Trimming at V came to 5 bases and at J to 2 bases, leaving 8 bases not matched to a gene. The CDR3 DNA sequence: TGTGCCAGCAGCCTGACTAGCGCTCGTACCTACGAGCAGTACTTC. Residues: CASSLTSARTYEQYF. Full variable domain (rest looked up from reference TRBV7-2 and TRBJ2-7): GAGVSQSPSNKVTEKGKDVELRCDPISGHTALYWYRQSLGQGLEFLIYFQGNSAPDKSGLPSDRFSAERTGGSVSTLTIQRTQQEDSAVYLCASSLTSARTYEQYFGPGTRLTVT.

This chain uses TRBV7-9 with TRBJ1-2; TRBD1 is a possible D gene (5 bases). V lost 3 bases to trimming and J lost 8 bases, with 13 bases between them. This CDR3 contains 13 residues. Germline V gene data show CDR1 as SEHNR and CDR2 as FQNEAQ (reference sequence). The CDR3 nucleotides are TGTGCCAGCAGCTTGGACAACCCGAAGGGCTACACCTTC. Its protein is CASSLDNPKGYTF. The variable domain in full, with the rest retrieved from reference TRBV7-9 and TRBJ1-2, is DTGVSQNPRHKITKRGQNVTFRCDPISEHNRLYWYRQTLGQGPEFLTYFQNEAQLEKSRLLSDRFSAERPKGSFSTLEIQRTEQGDSAMYLCASSLDNPKGYTFGSGTRLTVV.

The J gene is TRBJ2-7, the V gene TRBV7-9, with D possibly matching TRBD2 (6 bases). The V end was cut by 7 bases, the J end by 0 bases, with 13 bases between. The CDR3 runs to 14 residues. Germline loops: CDR1 SEHNR, CDR2 FQNEAQ (reference sequence). CDR3 sequence (DNA): TGTGCCAGCACCCCGGACGGGAGCTCCTACGAGCAGTACTTC. Translating gives CASTPDGSSYEQYF.

The genes are TRBV30 and TRBJ2-3, with TRBD2 matching over 11 bases. The CDR3 has 16 residues. The ends lost 3 bases at V and 1 base at J; junction bases unmatched: 6. Per the germline V gene, CDR1 is GTSNPN and CDR2 is SVGIG (reference sequence). CDR3 region: CAWSAPSGGRTDTQYF. The CDR3 DNA follows: TGTGCCTGGAGCGCTCCTAGCGGGGGGCGCACAGATACGCAGTATTTT.

The V and J genes are TRBV18 and TRBJ1-1; 11 nucleotides line up with TRBD1. The V segment lost 2 bases and the J segment 8 bases; nucleotides outside the gene matches: 10. CDR1 KGHSH and CDR2 LQKENI come from the germline V gene. The CDR3 length is 16 residues. CDR3 loop: CASSPGQGASLVEAFF. CDR3 bases: TGTGCCAGCTCACCAGGACAGGGGGCATCGCTAGTAGAAGCTTTCTTT.